This TCR beta chain came from a study of cytomegalovirus exposure and HLA in healthy donors. Details on this clone: Its antigen remains unidentified. One junction end does not reproduce the germline sequence, and a read error may be involved.

The PCR employed 60 Vbeta primers together with 13 Jbeta primers. Original processing notes: Tens of millions of unique TCR beta chains, 10 million to 14 million shared, were counted in a later analysis. This table comes from immunoSEQ multiplex PCR, and its TCRdb copy is limited to in-frame clones, with some not included. The V and J calls and clone size come from that table; D and trimming were worked out from the DNA. This sample has fewer than 200,000 clones; roughly four fifths occur once, and the top ten carry roughly 10%. Study-wide points: Cytomegalovirus-associated status was assigned to about 150 TCR beta chains. Prior analysis indicated that the majority of TCR beta V segments exhibited productivity approximately 87% or approximately 30% of the time.

Sequencing used PBMCs. The sequence came from a man over 45 in good health and CMV-seropositive.

In DNA form, the CDR3 reads TGTGCTAGCAGCTTAGGAGGGACAGGAGGAGAGACCCAGTACTTC. Amino acid sequence: CASSLGGTGGETQYF. The V and J genes are TRBV7-7 and TRBJ2-5, with 8 nucleotides matching TRBD1. Germline V gene data show CDR1 as SSHAT and CDR2 as FNYEAQ (reference sequence). The length of the CDR3 is 15 residues.